This T cell receptor beta chain originates from a study of blood T cell repertoires in COVID-19. Germline loops: CDR1 KGHDR, CDR2 SFDVKD. The CDR3 has 16 residues. V dropped 0 bases and J dropped 8; count of bases not matched to a gene: 11. Here immunoSEQ multiplex PCR was the method, and the copy in TCRdb shows in-frame clones only, minus some. Seen here are 280,000 or so clones, 87% observed once, and the top ten hold around 5.8%. This study enrolled people aged roughly 18 to 100 from around 25 US geographic areas. The sequenced sample consisted of PBMCs or T cells enriched from blood (not recorded which). This TCR was sampled from a woman between 40 and 50 years old who had recovered from COVID-19. The chain combines TRBV24-1 with TRBJ1-2, with 7 positions matching TRBD1. CDR3 amino acids: CATSDLSDTGVGGYTF. CDR3 coding DNA: TGTGCCACCAGTGATTTGTCGGATACAGGGGTAGGGGGCTACACCTTC.